This entry describes one T cell receptor (beta chain). Trimming stripped 0 bases from V and 5 bases from J, with 11 bases between. Looked up from germline, CDR1 is SGHTA and CDR2 is FQGNSA. The CDR3 is made up of 15 amino acids. As originally analysed: Reference gene primer amplification yielded estimated nucleated cell counts. Produced via immunoSEQ multiplex PCR; TCRdb's table is partial and in-frame only. The DNA gave D and trimming, while V, J and clone size come from that table. The sample holds 15,000 to 20,000 clones, 80% to 90% seen once. These data are taken from a study of blood T cell repertoires in COVID-19. Study information: Italy, Spain and the United States were the sources of the convalescent and acute COVID-19 samples.

The material sequenced was peripheral blood. This sequence was found in a man in his 60s with active COVID-19. The rearrangement links TRBV7-2 to TRBJ2-1; the D is unclear. The CDR3 nucleotides read TGTGCCAGCAGCTTAGCGACAACCTATAACAATGAGCAGTTCTTC. It yields the protein CASSLATTYNNEQFF. Looking up the rest from reference TRBV7-2 and TRBJ2-1 gives the full variable domain: GAGVSQSPSNKVTEKGKDVELRCDPISGHTALYWYRQSLGQGLEFLIYFQGNSAPDKSGLPSDRFSAERTGGSVSTLTIQRTQQEDSAVYLCASSLATTYNNEQFFGPGTRLTVL.